This T cell receptor beta chain was obtained from a study of blood T cell repertoires in COVID-19. Study-level information: Samples of COVID-19 (acute and convalescent) were obtained from the United States, Italy and Spain. PBMCs, B-cell-depleted T cells, or T cells were the source of the cDNA or gDNA that made up the material.

Germline lookup yields CDR1 SGHTA and CDR2 FQGTGA. The CDR3 loop spans 16 amino acids. After removal of 4 bases from V and 9 bases from J, the junction contained 14 bases not matched to a gene. Original analysis: Estimation of nucleated cell counts was performed using reference gene primer amplification. The method was immunoSEQ multiplex PCR; TCRdb's version includes in-frame clones alone and lacks a portion of them. That table furnishes V, J and clone size, whereas the DNA furnished D and trimming. This sample has hundreds of thousands of clones, with about 81% found just once. Sequencing was carried out using peripheral blood. The origin of this receptor is an older woman with active or convalescent COVID-19. The gene calls are TRBV7-3 and TRBJ2-2; 7 nucleotides align to TRBD1. The CDR3 loop is CASSSTPVGGGRELFF. In DNA form, the CDR3 reads TGTGCCAGCAGCTCAACCCCTGTAGGGGGCGGCCGGGAGCTGTTTTTT.